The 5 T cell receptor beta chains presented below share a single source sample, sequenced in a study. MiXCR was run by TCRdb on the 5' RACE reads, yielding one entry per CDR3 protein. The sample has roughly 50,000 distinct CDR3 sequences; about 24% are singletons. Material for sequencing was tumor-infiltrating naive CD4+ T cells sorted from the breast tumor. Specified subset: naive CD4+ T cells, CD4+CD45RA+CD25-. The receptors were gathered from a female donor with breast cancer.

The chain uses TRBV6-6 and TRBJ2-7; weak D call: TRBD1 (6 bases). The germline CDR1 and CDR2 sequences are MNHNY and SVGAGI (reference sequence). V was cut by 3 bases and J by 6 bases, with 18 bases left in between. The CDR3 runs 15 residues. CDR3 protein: CASSYVGQRLREQYF. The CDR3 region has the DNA TGTGCCAGCAGTTATGTAGGACAGAGGTTGCGCGAGCAGTACTTC.

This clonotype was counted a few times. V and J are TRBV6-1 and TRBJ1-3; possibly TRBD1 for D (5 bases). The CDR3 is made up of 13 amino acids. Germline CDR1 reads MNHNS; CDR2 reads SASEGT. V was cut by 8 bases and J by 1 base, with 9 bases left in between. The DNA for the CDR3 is TGTGCCAGCGGGCGGGGGTCTGGAAACACCATATATTTT. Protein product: CASGRGSGNTIYF.

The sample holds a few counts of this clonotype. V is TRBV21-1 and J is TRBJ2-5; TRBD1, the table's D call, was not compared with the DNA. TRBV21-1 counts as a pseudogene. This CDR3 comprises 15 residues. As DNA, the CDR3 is TGTGCCAGCAGCGCCCCGTGGGGGCGCGGGGAGACCCAGTACTTC. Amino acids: CASSAPWGRGETQYF.

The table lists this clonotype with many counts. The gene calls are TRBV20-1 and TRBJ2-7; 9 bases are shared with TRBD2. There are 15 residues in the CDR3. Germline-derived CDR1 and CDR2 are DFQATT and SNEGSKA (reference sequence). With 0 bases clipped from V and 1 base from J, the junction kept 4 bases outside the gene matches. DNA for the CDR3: TGCAGTGCTAGAGATCAAAGCGGGGGGTCCTACGAGCAGTACTTC. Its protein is CSARDQSGGSYEQYF.

In DNA form, the CDR3 reads TGTGCCAGCAGCCCGAGGGCAGGAATGAACACTGAAGCTTTCTTT. Translating it yields CASSPRAGMNTEAFF. V gene TRBV3-1 combines with J gene TRBJ1-1; D gene unclear. The germline CDR1 and CDR2 sequences are LGHDT and YNNKEL (reference sequence). V was trimmed by 4 bases and J by 0 bases, leaving 12 bases between them. This CDR3 contains 15 residues.